The present T cell receptor (beta chain) was sequenced within a study of blood T cells in healthy people across ages. Study details: The template switching approach captured approximately one barcoded beta molecule for every two T cells. Regarding the study as a whole: Comparison with aged donors showed that long-lived donors had more naive CD4+ cells and higher diversity. As age increased, TCR beta diversity per million T cells fell in a roughly linear fashion.

CDR3 length: 13 residues. The V gene's germline CDR1 is SQVTM and CDR2 ANQGSEA. V was clipped by 5 bases and J by 3 bases, with 14 bases between them. This clonotype occurred a few times. Its specificity is not known. Combining a sample-barcoded 5' primer with a J-beta primer mix, a second PCR ran for roughly 6 to 12 cycles. Each cDNA molecule carried a tag from a template-switch adaptor that contained 12 random nucleotides. TCRdb re-derived calls from the 5' RACE reads in MiXCR, one entry per CDR3 protein. The repertoire holds 1.2 million to 1.5 million distinct CDR3 sequences, with 45% to 70% as singletons.

The sequence derives from a man aged 18 to 35 in good health. J is TRBJ2-7 and V is TRBV29-1; no clear D. What was sequenced was blood. The CDR3: CSVCYVGFYEQYF. The CDR3 DNA sequence: TGCAGCGTTTGTTATGTCGGGTTCTACGAGCAGTACTTC.